A selection of T cell receptor beta chains follows, all from one sample in a study of response to subunit inactivated influenza vaccine. TCRdb re-analysed the RT-PCR reads in MiXCR, keeping a single row per CDR3 protein. The top ten clones hold about 2.8% of a sample with about 540,000 distinct CDR3 sequences, 20% to 25% of them seen once. The data also belong to a second study, concerning T cells expressing NK-cell markers.

The sequences come from CD4+ T cells sorted from PBMCs, collected 11 to 12 days after vaccination. The receptors originated from a man between 45 and 60 years old who received an inactivated influenza vaccine. Each CDR3 is given with its conserved first and last residue. D genes are given only for firm matches. The listing skips clone size in some rows; elsewhere it reads once, few, many or a size class.

many - TRBJ2-7 TRBV12-3/TRBV12-4 CASRSDGHEQYF TGTGCCAGCAGGTCGGACGGGCACGAGCAGTACTTC
- TRBD2 TRBJ2-1 TRBV7-2 CASSLASGSHQKNEQFF TGTGCCAGCAGCTTAGCTAGCGGGAGTCACCAAAAAAATGAGCAGTTCTTC
few - TRBJ2-1 TRBV4-3 CASSYRVGIGNEQFF TGCGCCAGCAGCTACAGGGTTGGGATCGGGAATGAGCAGTTCTTC
few - TRBJ2-3 TRBV15 CATSRNSGRSTDTQYF TGTGCCACCAGCAGAAACAGCGGGCGTAGCACAGATACGCAGTATTTT
many - TRBJ2-3 TRBV18 CASSPFGDTQYF TGTGCCAGCTCACCCTTTGGAGATACGCAGTATTTT
- - TRBJ2-1 TRBV5-1 CASSLAVANEQFF TGCGCCAGCAGCTTGGCGGTAGCGAATGAGCAGTTCTTC
few - TRBJ2-7 TRBV18 CASSPYRDEQYF TGTGCCAGCTCACCGTACAGGGACGAGCAGTACTTC
many - TRBJ2-6 TRBV5-1 CASSLGSSDSAANVLTF TGCGCCAGCAGCCTGGGGTCCTCTGACTCTGCGGCCAACGTCCTGACTTTC
- - TRBJ1-4 TRBV4-3 CASSPVWQAGEKLFF TGCGCCAGCAGCCCCGTGTGGCAGGCGGGGGAAAAACTGTTTTTT
many - TRBJ2-4 TRBV6-2/TRBV6-3 CASSYSAVTNIQYF TGTGCCAGCAGTTACTCGGCGGTCACTAACATTCAGTACTTC
once - TRBJ1-6 TRBV18 CASSPRDIDSPLHF TGTGCCAGCTCACCTCGGGACATTGATTCACCCCTCCACTTT
many - TRBJ1-1 TRBV7-2 CASSLGRQGYTEAFF TGTGCCAGCAGCTTAGGGCGTCAGGGGTACACTGAAGCTTTCTTT
- - TRBJ2-7 TRBV20-1 CSARSRTGASYEQYF TGCAGTGCTAGATCCCGAACGGGGGCGAGCTACGAGCAGTACTTC
- - TRBJ2-3 TRBV20-1 CSARDRAGGTDTQYF TGCAGTGCTAGAGATCGGGCAGGGGGCACAGATACGCAGTATTTT
- - TRBJ1-1 TRBV10-3 CAITGGKNTEAFF TGTGCCATCACTGGGGGGAAGAACACTGAAGCTTTCTTT
- TRBD1 TRBJ1-2 TRBV12-3/TRBV12-4 CASRLGQERGGYTF TGTGCCAGCAGACTCGGACAGGAGAGGGGTGGCTACACCTTC
few - TRBJ2-7 TRBV11-2 CASSFAGHTYEQYF TGTGCCAGCAGCTTCGCTGGACACACCTACGAGCAGTACTTC
- - TRBJ2-1 TRBV6-1 CASRVSVYNEQFF TGTGCCAGCAGGGTCTCGGTCTACAATGAGCAGTTCTTC
few TRBD2 TRBJ2-1 TRBV29-1 CSVGGRALHEQFF TGCAGCGTTGGGGGGAGGGCCCTCCATGAGCAGTTCTTC
- TRBD1 TRBJ2-7 TRBV6-5 CASGDRDYEQYF TGTGCCAGCGGGGACAGGGACTACGAGCAGTACTTC
- - TRBJ1-1 TRBV24-1 CATRSEGTEAFF TGTGCCACCCGGTCCGAAGGCACTGAAGCTTTCTTT
few - TRBJ2-7 TRBV7-8 CASSRALGPTYEQYF TGTGCCAGCAGCCGAGCTTTAGGGCCCACCTACGAGCAGTACTTC
many - TRBJ2-7 TRBV4-3 CASSQDFGAFPYEQYF TGCGCCAGCAGCCAAGATTTTGGGGCCTTTCCCTACGAGCAGTACTTC
- TRBD2 TRBJ2-3 TRBV5-1 CASSGGTSRADTQYF TGCGCCAGCAGCGGCGGGACTAGCCGCGCAGATACGCAGTATTTT
- - TRBJ2-1 TRBV12-3/TRBV12-4 CASSLVGARGRGEQFF TGTGCCAGCAGTTTAGTTGGCGCGAGGGGAAGGGGTGAGCAGTTCTTC
many TRBD2 TRBJ2-1 TRBV20-1 CSARTSGGAFENEQFF TGCAGTGCTAGGACTAGCGGGGGGGCCTTCGAAAATGAGCAGTTCTTC
- TRBD2 TRBJ2-1 TRBV7-2 CASSLSASGSYNEQFF TGTGCCAGCAGCTTATCGGCTAGCGGGTCCTACAATGAGCAGTTCTTC
- TRBD2 TRBJ2-7 TRBV20-1 CSARLVAAGLLSSREQYF TGCAGTGCTAGACTGGTCGCCGCGGGACTACTATCAAGTCGCGAGCAGTACTTC
- TRBD2 TRBJ2-1 TRBV20-1 CSARETSVTYNEQFF TGCAGTGCTAGAGAGACTAGCGTTACCTACAATGAGCAGTTCTTC
few - TRBJ2-1 TRBV20-1 CSANPGPHYNEQFF TGCAGTGCTAATCCGGGACCTCACTACAATGAGCAGTTCTTC
- - TRBJ2-3 TRBV5-1 CASSLAGEHTDTQYF TGCGCCAGCAGCTTGGCCGGAGAACACACAGATACGCAGTATTTT
few - TRBJ1-5 TRBV6-1 CASSVREGGQPQHF TGTGCCAGCAGTGTCCGGGAAGGAGGCCAGCCCCAGCATTTT
- TRBD2 TRBJ2-5 TRBV7-2 CASSLLIAGPETQYF TGTGCCAGCAGTCTTCTAATAGCGGGACCAGAGACCCAGTACTTC
- - TRBJ2-1 TRBV27 CASSLTGSIYNEQFF TGTGCCAGCAGTTTAACGGGGTCTATTTACAATGAGCAGTTCTTC
few - TRBJ2-5 TRBV5-1 CASSLEQTNVKTQYF TGCGCCAGCAGCTTGGAACAGACAAACGTGAAGACCCAGTACTTC
- TRBD2 TRBJ2-7 TRBV3-1 CASSPGLAGAEQYF TGTGCCAGCAGCCCGGGACTAGCGGGAGCCGAGCAGTACTTC
- - TRBJ2-4 TRBV15 CATSRTGLPAYIQYF TGTGCCACCAGCAGAACGGGACTTCCAGCCTACATTCAGTACTTC
- TRBD1 TRBJ2-2 TRBV9 CASSKRQGRDTGELFF TGTGCCAGCAGCAAAAGACAGGGGCGGGACACCGGGGAGCTGTTTTTT
- TRBD2 TRBJ2-1 TRBV6-5 CASSYDGGGAYNEQFF TGTGCCAGCAGTTACGATGGCGGGGGGGCCTACAATGAGCAGTTCTTC
many - TRBJ2-2 TRBV7-9 CASSLNTAIRVGELFF TGTGCCAGCAGCCTCAACACGGCAATCCGAGTCGGGGAGCTGTTTTTT
- TRBD1 TRBJ2-1 TRBV2 CASSEARQGPNNEQFF TGTGCCAGCAGTGAAGCACGACAGGGGCCTAACAATGAGCAGTTCTTC
once - TRBJ1-1 TRBV6-1 CASSEALLEQIF TGTGCCAGCAGTGAAGCGCTTCTCGAGCAAATCTTT
few TRBD1 TRBJ1-1 TRBV12-3/TRBV12-4 CASSNTGGNTEAFF TGTGCCAGCAGTAACACAGGGGGGAACACTGAAGCTTTCTTT
few TRBD1 TRBJ1-2 TRBV9 CASSVDGTVGYTF TGTGCCAGCAGCGTAGACGGGACAGTCGGCTACACCTTC
- - TRBJ2-7 TRBV3-1 CASSSRGRAYEQYF TGTGCCAGCAGCTCGAGAGGCAGGGCCTACGAGCAGTACTTC
- - TRBJ2-3 TRBV15 CATSRVAWTTDTQYF TGTGCCACCAGCAGGGTAGCTTGGACCACAGATACGCAGTATTTT
- - TRBJ2-5 TRBV20-1 CSAQRPGETQYF TGCAGTGCCCAAAGGCCGGGGGAGACCCAGTACTTC